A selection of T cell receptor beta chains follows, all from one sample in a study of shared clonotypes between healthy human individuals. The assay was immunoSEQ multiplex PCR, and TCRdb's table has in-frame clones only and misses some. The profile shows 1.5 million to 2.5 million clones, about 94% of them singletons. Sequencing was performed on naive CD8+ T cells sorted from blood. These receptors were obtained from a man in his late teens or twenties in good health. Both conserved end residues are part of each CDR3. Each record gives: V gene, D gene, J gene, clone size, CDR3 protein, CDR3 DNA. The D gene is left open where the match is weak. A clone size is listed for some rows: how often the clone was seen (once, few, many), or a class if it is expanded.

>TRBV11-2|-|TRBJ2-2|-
CASSPSGNTGELFF
TGTGCCAGCAGCCCGTCTGGAAACACCGGGGAGCTGTTTTTT
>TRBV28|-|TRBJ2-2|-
CASGGTWAGELFF
TGTGCCAGTGGAGGTACATGGGCCGGGGAGCTGTTTTTT
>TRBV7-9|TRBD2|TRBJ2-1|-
CASSFPGNKAGAYNEQFF
TGTGCCAGCAGCTTCCCCGGAAACAAGGCGGGAGCCTACAATGAGCAGTTCTTC
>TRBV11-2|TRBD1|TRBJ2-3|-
CASSLGTGVTDTQYF
TGTGCCAGCAGCTTAGGGACAGGGGTCACAGATACGCAGTATTTT
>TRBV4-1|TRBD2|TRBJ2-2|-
CASSPGGVGELFF
TGCGCCAGCAGTCCCGGGGGGGTCGGGGAGCTGTTTTTT
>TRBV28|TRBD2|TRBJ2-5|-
CASSFRFRGRAQETQYF
TGTGCCAGCAGTTTTCGGTTCCGCGGGAGGGCTCAAGAGACCCAGTACTTC
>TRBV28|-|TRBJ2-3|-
CASSLRRERTDTQYF
TGTGCCAGCAGTTTGCGACGGGAGCGCACAGATACGCAGTATTTT
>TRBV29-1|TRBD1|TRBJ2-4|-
CSVAGGAKNIQYF
TGCAGCGTGGCAGGGGGCGCGAAAAACATTCAGTACTTC
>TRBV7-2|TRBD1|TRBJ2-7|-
CASSLEPTGDGYEQYF
TGTGCCAGCAGCTTAGAGCCGACAGGGGATGGCTACGAGCAGTACTTC
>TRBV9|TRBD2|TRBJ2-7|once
CASSSPGTSGSSSYEQYF
TGTGCCAGCAGCTCTCCCGGGACTAGCGGGAGTAGCTCCTACGAGCAGTACTTC
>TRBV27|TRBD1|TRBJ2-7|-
CASSWSFGTGVSYEQYF
TGTGCCAGCAGTTGGTCGTTTGGGACAGGTGTTTCCTACGAGCAGTACTTC
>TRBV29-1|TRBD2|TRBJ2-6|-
CSVALAGEETGANVLTF
TGCAGCGTCGCACTAGCGGGAGAGGAAACTGGGGCCAACGTCCTGACTTTC
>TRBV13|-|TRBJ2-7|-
CASSLSRTGEQYF
TGTGCCAGCAGCTTATCTCGGACGGGTGAGCAGTACTTC
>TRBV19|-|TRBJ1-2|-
CASSVPGAPYYGYTF
TGTGCCAGTAGTGTCCCCGGGGCGCCGTACTATGGCTACACCTTC
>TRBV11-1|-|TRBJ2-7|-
CASSLGWTYEQYF
TGTGCCAGCAGCTTAGGATGGACTTACGAGCAGTACTTC